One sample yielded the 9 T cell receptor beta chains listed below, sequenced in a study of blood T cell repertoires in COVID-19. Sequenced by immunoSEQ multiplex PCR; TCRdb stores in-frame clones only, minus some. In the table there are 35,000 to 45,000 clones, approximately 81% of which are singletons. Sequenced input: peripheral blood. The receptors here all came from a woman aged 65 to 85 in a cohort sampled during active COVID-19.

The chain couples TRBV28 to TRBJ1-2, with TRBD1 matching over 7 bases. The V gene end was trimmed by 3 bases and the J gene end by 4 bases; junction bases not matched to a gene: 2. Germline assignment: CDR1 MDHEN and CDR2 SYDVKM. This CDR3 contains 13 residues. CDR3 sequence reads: CASSLQGGYGYTF. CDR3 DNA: TGTGCCAGCAGTTTGCAGGGGGGCTATGGCTACACCTTC.

The CDR3 spells CASTGRGAENEQFF. The CDR3 DNA sequence: TGTGCCAGCACCGGGAGGGGGGCGGAAAATGAGCAGTTCTTC. The rearrangement uses TRBV6-5 and TRBJ2-1; TRBD2 aligns across 8 bases. There are 14 residues in the CDR3. Germline CDR1 reads MNHEY; CDR2 reads SVGAGI. V gave up 7 bases and J gave up 7 bases; unmatched junction bases: 9.

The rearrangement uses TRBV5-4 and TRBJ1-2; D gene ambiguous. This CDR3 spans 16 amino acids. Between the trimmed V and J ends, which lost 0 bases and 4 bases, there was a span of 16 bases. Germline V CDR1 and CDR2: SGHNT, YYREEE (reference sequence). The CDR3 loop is CASSLAGFRTTYGYTF. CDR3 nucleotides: TGTGCCAGCAGCTTGGCGGGTTTTCGGACTACCTATGGCTACACCTTC.

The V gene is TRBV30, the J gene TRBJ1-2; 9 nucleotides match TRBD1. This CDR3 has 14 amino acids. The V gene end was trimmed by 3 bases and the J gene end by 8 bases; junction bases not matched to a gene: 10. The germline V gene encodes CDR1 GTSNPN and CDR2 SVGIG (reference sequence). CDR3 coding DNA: TGTGCCTGGAGCCCGACAGGGGGTATTTGGGGCTACACCTTC. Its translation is CAWSPTGGIWGYTF.

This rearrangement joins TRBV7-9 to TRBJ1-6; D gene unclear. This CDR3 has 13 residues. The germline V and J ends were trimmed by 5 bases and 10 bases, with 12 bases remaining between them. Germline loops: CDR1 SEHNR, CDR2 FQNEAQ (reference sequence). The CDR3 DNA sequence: TGTGCCAGCAGCCCGCGGCCGTTATCACCCCTCCACTTT. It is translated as CASSPRPLSPLHF. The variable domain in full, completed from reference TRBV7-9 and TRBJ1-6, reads DTGVSQNPRHKITKRGQNVTFRCDPISEHNRLYWYRQTLGQGPEFLTYFQNEAQLEKSRLLSDRFSAERPKGSFSTLEIQRTEQGDSAMYLCASSPRPLSPLHFGNGTRLTVT.

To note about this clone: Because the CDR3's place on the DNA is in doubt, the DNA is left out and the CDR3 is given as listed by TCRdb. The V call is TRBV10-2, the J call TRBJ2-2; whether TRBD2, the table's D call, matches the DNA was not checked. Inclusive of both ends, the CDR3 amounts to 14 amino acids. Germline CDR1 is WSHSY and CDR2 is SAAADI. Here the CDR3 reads CAPRRAGGAGELFF.

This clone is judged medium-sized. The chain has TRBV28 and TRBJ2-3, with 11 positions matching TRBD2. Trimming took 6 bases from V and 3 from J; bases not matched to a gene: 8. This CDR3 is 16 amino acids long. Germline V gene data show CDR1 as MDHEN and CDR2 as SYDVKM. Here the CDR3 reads CASRSVAGGGTDTQYF. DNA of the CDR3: TGTGCCAGCAGATCCGTAGCGGGAGGGGGAACAGATACGCAGTATTTT.

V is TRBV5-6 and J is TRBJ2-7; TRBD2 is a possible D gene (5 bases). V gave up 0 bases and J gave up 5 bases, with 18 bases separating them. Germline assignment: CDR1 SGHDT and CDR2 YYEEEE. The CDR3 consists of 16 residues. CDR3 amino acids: CASSLAGRLVGDEQYF. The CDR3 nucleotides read TGTGCCAGCAGCTTGGCCGGTAGGCTAGTCGGGGACGAGCAGTACTTC.

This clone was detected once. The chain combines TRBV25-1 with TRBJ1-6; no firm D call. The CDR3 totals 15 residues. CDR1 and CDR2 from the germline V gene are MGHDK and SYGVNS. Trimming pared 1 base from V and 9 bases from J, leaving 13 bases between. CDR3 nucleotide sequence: TGTGCCAGCAGTGAATCCACCCGTGGAGTTTCACCCCTCCACTTT. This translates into CASSESTRGVSPLHF.